This record concerns one TCR beta chain sequence. The antigen it recognizes is unknown. No clone much larger than this one lies a single base away; base qualities are absent. In the ophthalmopathy patients, disease was moderately to severely active, with a Clinical Activity Score of 3 or more, a NOSPECS grade of 4 or more, and a duration of less than 3 months. The study excluded patients with uncontrolled infections, other autoimmune diseases, pregnancy or lactation. Diagnoses relied on clinical symptoms, serum thyroxine and TRAb, thyroid ultrasound and orbital computed tomography. PBMCs were isolated from more than 8 ml of fresh peripheral blood by Ficoll-Paque density gradient centrifugation. Trizol reagent was used to extract total RNA, and RNA quality was then checked on an Agilent 2100 Bioanalyzer. This entry is derived from a study of T cells in Graves' hyperthyroidism and ophthalmopathy (dated by TCRdb to between 2019 and 2020). Context from the whole study: Peripheral blood samples were taken at the time of initial diagnosis, prior to any treatment. To identify TCR V-J signatures that set the groups apart, the researchers used a discovery cohort of about a hundred patients, made up of 40 to 45 with Graves' ophthalmopathy and about 55 with stable Graves' hyperthyroidism. An independent validation cohort of 18 to 20 hyperthyroidism patients and some 15 patients who later progressed to ophthalmopathy tested prospective prediction of ophthalmopathy. The roughly 100 discovery patients were randomly divided into training and test sets at a 7:3 ratio. The study also compared thyroid tissue and blood T-cell repertoires from roughly six Graves' hyperthyroidism patients. After sampling, hyperthyroidism patients received methimazole starting at 30 mg daily, and ophthalmopathy patients received high-dose intravenous methylprednisolone. The paper describes TCR Vbeta CDR3 sequencing of around 130 peripheral blood samples, made up of approximately 40 ophthalmopathy patients, around 78 hyperthyroidism patients and 17 progressor patients.

Overall study outcomes, separate from this receptor: Ophthalmopathy was separated from stable hyperthyroidism by a 13 V-J signature model, with around 90% sensitivity and roughly 84% specificity obtained in cross-validation and 80%/75% obtained in testing. No statistical method was used to set the sample size in advance, and investigators knew the group allocation. During validation, the model predicted progression to ophthalmopathy a median of approximately six months ahead of onset, with more than 55% sensitivity and around 72% specificity. Most expanded thyroid clonotypes (frequency above 0.001) were also detected in blood, a finding suggesting that blood repertoires may reflect thyroid immune responses.

Relative to germline, V is missing 6 bases and J is missing 5 bases, with 7 bases of the junction outside any gene match. CDR3 length: 16 amino acids, cysteine to phenylalanine. Only the CDR3 DNA stays, 48 bases, in frame from base 1. For CDR1 and CDR2, the germline V gene lists SNHLY and FYNNEI. TCR beta CDR3 regions were amplified from RNA transcripts. The first round of RT-PCR for the TCR CDR3 was performed with the HTBI primer set and the Qiagen OneStep RT-PCR kit. Libraries were constructed in a second round of multiplex PCR, after which size selection and purification were carried out. The libraries were sequenced on an Illumina HiSeq2000 using paired-end 100 bp reads. In the authors' own workflow: SOAPnuke was used to process the raw data, removing reads that contained adapters or uncalled bases, had a mean Phred below 15, or lacked an exact match to the constant primer or identifier. High-quality paired reads were merged using COPE v1.2.5, and each unique nucleotide sequence was defined as a clonotype. Clonotypes were aligned to IMGT TRBV, TRBD and TRBJ reference segments using MiTCR v1.1. Analysis was restricted to V-J combinations with a frequency above 0.0001, which covered 99.2% of repertoires. The TCS score was defined as the ratio of F50 (clonal expansion) to E x V (chaos), calculated using BLOSUM62-based TCRdist between CDR3 peptides within each V-J. Welch's t-statistics and random forest reduced around 550 V-J features to 13, which were used in a naive Bayes classifier (R e1071). Starting from the raw public reads, TCRdb applied fastp trimming at Q25, assembled clones with MiXCR and retained in-frame beta chains. Entries that share a CDR3 protein sequence are merged under the most common genes and DNA. These V and J calls are TCRdb output, not the study's own analysis. A total of some 500,000 distinct CDR3 sequences appear in this sample, roughly a sixth of them only once. Approximately 32% of the sample is held by the ten biggest clonotypes.

The chain links TRBV2 with TRBJ2-3; TRBD2 fits 14 bases in the junction. This TCR was sampled from a woman in her 30s with Graves' ophthalmopathy. Sequences were obtained from blood. DNA sequence: TGTGCCAGCAGGGAGACTAGCGGGAGGGCCTTAGATACGCAGTATTTT. Translated, it gives CASRETSGRALDTQYF.